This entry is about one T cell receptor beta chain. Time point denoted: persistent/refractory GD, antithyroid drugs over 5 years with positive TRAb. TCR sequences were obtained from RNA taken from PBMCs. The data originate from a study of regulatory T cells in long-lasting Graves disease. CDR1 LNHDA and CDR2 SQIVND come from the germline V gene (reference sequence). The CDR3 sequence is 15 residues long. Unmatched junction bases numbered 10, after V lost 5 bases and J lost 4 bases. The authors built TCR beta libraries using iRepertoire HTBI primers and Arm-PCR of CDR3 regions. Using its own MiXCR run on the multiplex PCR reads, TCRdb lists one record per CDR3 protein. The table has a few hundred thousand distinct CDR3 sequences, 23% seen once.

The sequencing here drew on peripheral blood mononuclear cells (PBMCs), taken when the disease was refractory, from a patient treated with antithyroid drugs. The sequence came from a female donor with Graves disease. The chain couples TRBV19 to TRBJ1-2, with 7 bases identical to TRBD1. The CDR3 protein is CASSGPGQRSYGYTF. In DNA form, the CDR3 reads TGTGCCAGTAGTGGACCGGGACAGAGATCCTATGGCTACACCTTC. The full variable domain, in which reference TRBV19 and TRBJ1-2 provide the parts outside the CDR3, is DGGITQSPKYLFRKEGQNVTLSCEQNLNHDAMYWYRQDPGQGLRLIYYSQIVNDFQKGDIAEGYSVSREKKESFPLTVTSAQKNPTAFYLCASSGPGQRSYGYTFGSGTRLTVV.